This TCR beta chain was found in a study of blood T cell repertoires in COVID-19. Study-wide context: Specimens from acute and convalescent COVID-19 originated in the United States, Italy and Spain. PBMCs, B-cell-depleted T cells, or T cells provided the cDNA or gDNA that made up the material.

In the original processing: Amplification with reference gene primers provided the estimates of nucleated cell counts. Sequencing used immunoSEQ multiplex PCR; TCRdb keeps in-frame clones, though not all of them. Clone size and the V and J calls come from that table; the DNA yielded D and trimming. The repertoire includes about 54,000 clones, about nine tenths of them detected once, and approximately 8% sits in the top ten. The J segment lost 2 bases and the V segment lost 2 bases, leaving 2 bases of the junction unmatched. Germline V gives CDR1 GTSNPN, CDR2 SVGIG (reference sequence). The CDR3 loop spans 14 amino acids. This clone was observed a single time.

J is TRBJ1-3 and V is TRBV30, with 8 bases fitting TRBD1. Sequences were obtained from peripheral blood. The sequence was collected from a woman aged 60-70 years with active or convalescent COVID-19. CDR3 in DNA: TGTGCCTGGAGTCGCAGGGGGCCTGGAAACACCATATATTTT. Amino acids: CAWSRRGPGNTIYF.